These 3 T cell receptor beta chains came from one sample sequenced in a study of blood T cell repertoires in COVID-19. Clones were sequenced by immunoSEQ multiplex PCR, and TCRdb holds only the in-frame ones, with some missing. Of about 280,000 clones in the sample, about 89% were seen once. What was sequenced was peripheral blood. Source of these receptors: a man in his forties with acute or convalescent COVID-19.

This clone has just one count. This sequence joins TRBV19 and TRBJ2-7; no firm D call. With 3 bases removed from V and 2 bases from J, the gap between germline ends came to 14 bases. The germline V gene encodes CDR1 LNHDA and CDR2 SQIVND (reference sequence). The CDR3 consists of 15 residues. The DNA for the CDR3 is TGTGCCAGTAGTATCGGTACCTCGAAAGCCTACGAGCAGTACTTC. Residues: CASSIGTSKAYEQYF.

J is TRBJ1-1 and V is TRBV14; 7 bases match TRBD1. Germline V gene sequence: CDR1 SGHDN, CDR2 FVKESK. The CDR3 has 16 residues. Unmatched junction bases numbered 14, after V lost 4 bases and J lost 6 bases. The CDR3 DNA reads as TGTGCCAGCAGCCCTCTAAAGGGGGCGAAGGAAGCTGAAGCTTTCTTT. This translates into CASSPLKGAKEAEAFF.

About this clone itself: The junction differs from germline at one of its ends, possibly a read error. V and J are TRBV3-1 (or the pseudogene TRBV3-2) and TRBJ1-2, with 7 nucleotides matching TRBD1. CDR3 length equals 16 residues. Germline lookup yields CDR1 LGHDT and CDR2 YNNKEL (reference sequence). CDR3 region: CASSQGPTGANHGYTF. In DNA form, the CDR3 reads TGTGCCAGCAGCCAAGGCCCAACAGGGGCTAACCATGGCTACACCTTC.